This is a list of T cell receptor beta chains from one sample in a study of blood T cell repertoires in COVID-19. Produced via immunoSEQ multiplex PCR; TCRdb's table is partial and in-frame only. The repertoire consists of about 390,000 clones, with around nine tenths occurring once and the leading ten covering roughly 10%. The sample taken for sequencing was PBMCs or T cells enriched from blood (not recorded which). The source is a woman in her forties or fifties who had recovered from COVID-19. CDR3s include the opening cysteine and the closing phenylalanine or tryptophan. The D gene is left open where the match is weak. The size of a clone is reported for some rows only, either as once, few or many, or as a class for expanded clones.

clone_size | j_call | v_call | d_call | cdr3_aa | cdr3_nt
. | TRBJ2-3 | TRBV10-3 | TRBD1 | CAITDRGYTDTQYF | TGTGCCATCACCGACAGGGGTTACACAGATACGCAGTATTTT
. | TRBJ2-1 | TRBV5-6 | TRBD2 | CASSRTSGAGTYNEQFF | TGTGCCAGCAGCCGGACTAGCGGGGCTGGGACCTACAATGAGCAGTTCTTC
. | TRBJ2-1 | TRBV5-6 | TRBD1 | CASTGTVYNEQFF | TGTGCCAGCACCGGGACAGTCTACAATGAGCAGTTCTTC
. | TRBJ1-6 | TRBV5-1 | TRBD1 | CASSLTGANSPLHF | TGCGCCAGCAGCTTGACAGGGGCAAATTCACCCCTCCACTTT
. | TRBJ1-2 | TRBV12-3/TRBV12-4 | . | CASSLPGSGYTF | TGTGCCAGCAGTTTACCAGGTTCTGGCTACACCTTC
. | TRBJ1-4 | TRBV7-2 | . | CASSLAGGEKLFF | TGTGCCAGCAGCTTAGCGGGGGGTGAAAAACTGTTTTTT
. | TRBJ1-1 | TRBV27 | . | CASSSGATEAFF | TGTGCCAGCAGTTCAGGGGCGACTGAAGCTTTCTTT
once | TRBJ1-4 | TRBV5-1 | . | CASSVQGTANEKLFF | TGCGCCAGCAGCGTACAGGGAACTGCTAATGAAAAACTGTTTTTT
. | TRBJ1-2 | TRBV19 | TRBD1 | CASRTGVDGYTF | TGTGCCAGTAGGACAGGGGTTGATGGCTACACCTTC
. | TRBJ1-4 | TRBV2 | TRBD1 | CAGSRGLNEKLFF | TGTGCCGGCTCAAGGGGGCTGAATGAAAAACTGTTTTTT
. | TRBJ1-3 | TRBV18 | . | CASSPLQGNSGNTIYF | TGTGCCAGCTCACCACTGCAGGGAAATTCTGGAAACACCATATATTTT
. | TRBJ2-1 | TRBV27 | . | CASSLNFSPSSYNEQFF | TGTGCCAGCAGTTTAAACTTTTCGCCAAGCTCCTACAATGAGCAGTTCTTC
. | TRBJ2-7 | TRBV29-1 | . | CSVEEHYEQYF | TGCAGCGTTGAAGAACATTACGAGCAGTACTTC
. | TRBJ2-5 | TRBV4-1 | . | CASSQEPSVRGQETQYF | TGCGCCAGCAGCCAAGAGCCGTCCGTCCGAGGGCAAGAGACCCAGTACTTC
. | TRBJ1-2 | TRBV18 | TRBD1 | CASSPDRGAYGYTF | TGTGCCAGCTCACCCGACAGGGGGGCGTATGGCTACACCTTC
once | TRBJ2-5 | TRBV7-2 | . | CASSSEGIYRETQYF | TGTGCCAGCAGCTCCGAGGGTATATATCGGGAGACCCAGTACTTC
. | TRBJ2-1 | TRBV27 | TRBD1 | CASSLSVYRGEQFF | TGTGCCAGCAGTTTATCGGTCTACAGGGGAGAGCAGTTCTTC
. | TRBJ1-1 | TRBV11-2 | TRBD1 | CASSLGTGGLMNTEAFF | TGTGCCAGCAGCCTCGGGACAGGGGGCCTAATGAACACTGAAGCTTTCTTT
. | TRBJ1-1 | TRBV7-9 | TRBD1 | CASSTGQAITEAFF | TGTGCCAGCAGCACGGGACAGGCAATCACTGAAGCTTTCTTT
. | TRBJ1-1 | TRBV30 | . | CAWSLMNTEAFF | TGTGCCTGGAGTCTAATGAACACTGAAGCTTTCTTT
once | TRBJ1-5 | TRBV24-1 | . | CATSDPTGTQGQPQHF | TGTGCCACCAGTGACCCTACAGGGACCCAGGGCCAGCCCCAGCATTTT
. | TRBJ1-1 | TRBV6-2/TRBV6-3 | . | CASSYGGSWRGNTEAFF | TGTGCCAGCAGTTACGGGGGAAGCTGGAGGGGAAACACTGAAGCTTTCTTT
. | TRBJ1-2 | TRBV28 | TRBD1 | CASSLRDRVVLSYGYTF | TGTGCCAGCAGTTTACGGGACAGGGTGGTATTATCCTATGGCTACACCTTC
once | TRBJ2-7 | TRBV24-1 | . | CATSEGGTYPDEQYF | TGTGCCACCAGTGAGGGCGGGACGTACCCTGACGAGCAGTACTTC
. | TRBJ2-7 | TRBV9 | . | CASSPWRDRHYEQYF | TGTGCCAGCAGCCCCTGGAGAGACAGACACTACGAGCAGTACTTC
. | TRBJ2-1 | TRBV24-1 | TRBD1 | CATSEHDRGSYNEQFF | TGTGCCACCAGTGAACACGACAGGGGTTCCTACAATGAGCAGTTCTTC
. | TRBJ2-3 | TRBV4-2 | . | CASSQVISGAGRTDTQYF | TGTGCCAGCAGCCAAGTGATAAGTGGGGCTGGACGCACAGATACGCAGTATTTT
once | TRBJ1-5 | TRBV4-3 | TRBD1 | CASSQGTGGRGQPQHF | TGCGCCAGCAGCCAAGGGACAGGGGGAAGGGGTCAGCCCCAGCATTTT
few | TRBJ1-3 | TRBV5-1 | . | CASSLSGVSGNTIYF | TGCGCCAGCAGCTTGTCGGGGGTCTCTGGAAACACCATATATTTT
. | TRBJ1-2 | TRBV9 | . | CASSVGFSGDGYTF | TGTGCCAGCAGCGTAGGGTTCTCGGGAGATGGCTACACCTTC
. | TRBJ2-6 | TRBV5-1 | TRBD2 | CASSLRDYSYSGANVLTF | TGCGCCAGCAGCTTAAGGGACTATAGTTACTCTGGGGCCAACGTCCTGACTTTC
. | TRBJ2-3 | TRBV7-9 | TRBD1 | CASSLASGQGYTDTQYF | TGTGCCAGCAGCTTAGCGAGTGGACAGGGGTACACAGATACGCAGTATTTT
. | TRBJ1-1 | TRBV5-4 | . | CASSLEGQLNTEAFF | TGTGCCAGCAGCTTGGAAGGACAGCTGAACACTGAAGCTTTCTTT
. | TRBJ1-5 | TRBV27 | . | CASSLTGYGNQPQHF | TGTGCCAGCAGTTTAACCGGTTACGGGAATCAGCCCCAGCATTTT
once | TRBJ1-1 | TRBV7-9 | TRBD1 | CASSDRAQNTEAFF | TGTGCCAGCAGTGACAGGGCCCAGAACACTGAAGCTTTCTTT
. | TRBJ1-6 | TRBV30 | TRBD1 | CAWSLGGNSPLHF | TGTGCCTGGAGTCTAGGGGGCAACTCACCCCTCCACTTT
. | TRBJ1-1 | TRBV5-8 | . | CASSLGSGRAYMNTEAFF | TGTGCCAGCAGCTTGGGTAGCGGGAGGGCTTATATGAACACTGAAGCTTTCTTT
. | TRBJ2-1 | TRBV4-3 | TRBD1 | CASSPRQGANEQFF | TGCGCCAGCAGCCCCCGACAGGGGGCTAATGAGCAGTTCTTC
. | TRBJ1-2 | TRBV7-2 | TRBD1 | CASSEGQGDGYTF | TGTGCCAGCAGCGAGGGACAGGGTGACGGCTACACCTTC
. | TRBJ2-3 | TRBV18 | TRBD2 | CASSPPSGGSTDTQYF | TGTGCCAGCTCACCACCCAGCGGGGGTAGCACAGATACGCAGTATTTT
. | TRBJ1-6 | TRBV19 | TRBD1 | CASTQGTGGPYNSPLHF | TGTGCCAGTACCCAAGGGACAGGGGGTCCCTATAATTCACCCCTCCACTTT
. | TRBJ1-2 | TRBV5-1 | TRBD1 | CASSSGGYGYTF | TGCGCCAGCAGCTCAGGGGGATATGGCTACACCTTC
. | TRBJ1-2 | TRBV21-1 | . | CASSKDTFLGYGYTF | TGTGCCAGCAGCAAGGACACCTTTTTAGGCTATGGCTACACCTTC
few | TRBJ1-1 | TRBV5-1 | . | CASSLQGYTEAFF | TGCGCCAGCAGCTTACAGGGATACACTGAAGCTTTCTTT
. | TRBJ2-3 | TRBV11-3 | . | CASSPRGSGSTDTQYF | TGTGCCAGCAGCCCGCGGGGTAGCGGAAGCACAGATACGCAGTATTTT
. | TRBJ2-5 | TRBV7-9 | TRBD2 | CASSLDGGAAETQYF | TGTGCCAGCAGCTTAGACGGGGGGGCCGCAGAGACCCAGTACTTC